These 8 T cell receptor beta chains were all obtained from the same sample, sequenced in a study of CD8+CD57+ T cells in acquired aplastic anemia. Profiles of TCR beta VDJ and CDR3 were generated from a genomic DNA template. TCRdb called the reads again in MiXCR, with one record for every CDR3 protein. The sample lists a few hundred thousand distinct CDR3 sequences, approximately 35% occurring once. Sequencing was carried out using sorted CD4+, CD8+, or CD8+CD57+ T cells (not recorded which) from PBMCs. The origin of the receptors is a human donor in good health, serving as a control.

This clonotype has a count of ten or more. The CDR3 nucleotides read TGTGCCAGCAGTGAAAATGGTGGGGGTGAGACCCAGTACTTC. It is translated as CASSENGGGETQYF. V gene TRBV2 combines with J gene TRBJ2-5; D is tentatively TRBD1 or TRBD2 (5 bases each). Germline values: CDR1 SNHLY, CDR2 FYNNEI. The V and J ends lost 2 bases and 5 bases respectively, with 12 bases between them. The CDR3 consists of 14 residues.

The V call is TRBV3-1, the J call TRBJ2-5; 7 bases agree with TRBD1. V was pared by 4 bases and J by 0 bases, with 8 bases of the junction left unmatched. The CDR3 runs 16 residues. Germline CDR1 is LGHDT and CDR2 is YNNKEL (reference sequence). The CDR3 sequence: CASSPRTGSHQETQYF. In nucleotides, the CDR3 is TGTGCCAGCAGCCCAAGGACAGGCAGCCACCAAGAGACCCAGTACTTC.

Note on this clonotype: An end of the junction does not agree with germline; a read error may underlie this. The chain has TRBV10-3 and TRBJ2-1; D is tentatively TRBD1 or TRBD2 (6 bases each). Germline V gene data show CDR1 as ENHRY and CDR2 as SYGVKD. This CDR3 is built from 15 residues. CDR3 sequence (DNA): TGTGCCAGCAGTGGACTACGAACAGGGCGGGATGAGCAGTTCTTC. Protein product: CASSGLRTGRDEQFF.

This rearrangement joins TRBV15 to TRBJ1-6, with D unresolved. Germline-derived CDR1 and CDR2 are LNHNV and YYDKDF (reference sequence). V gave up 0 bases and J gave up 11 bases, with 5 bases separating them. The CDR3 is 12 residues long. The CDR3, as DNA: TGTGCCACCAGCAGAGATGGGGCACCCCTCCACTTT. This sequence encodes CATSRDGAPLHF.

This clonotype has a handful of counts. V gene TRBV15 combines with J gene TRBJ2-2; 9 bases align to TRBD1. The ends lost 3 bases at V and 1 base at J; junction bases unmatched: 0. Germline CDR1 LNHNV, CDR2 YYDKDF (reference sequence). The CDR3 loop spans 15 amino acids. The CDR3 nucleotides read TGTGCCACCAGCAGGGGACAGGGGAACACCGGGGAGCTGTTTTTT. Its protein product is CATSRGQGNTGELFF.

Comment on this clonotype: This is likely a read error, given that the CDR3 carries no conserved phenylalanine or tryptophan at its end. The gene calls are TRBV20-1 and TRBJ2-1; 12 bases fit TRBD2. The V gene end was trimmed by 1 base and the J gene end by 7 bases; junction bases not matched to a gene: 5. The germline gives CDR1 DFQATT, CDR2 SNEGSKA (reference sequence). This CDR3 region has 15 residues. The CDR3 reads CSARGLAGGRNEQFL. In nucleotides, the CDR3 is TGCAGTGCTAGAGGGCTAGCGGGGGGGCGGAATGAGCAGTTCCTC.

The sample holds many counts of this clonotype. The rearrangement joins TRBV7-3 to TRBJ2-2; D unclear. This CDR3 is 13 amino acids long. CDR1 and CDR2 (germline): SGHTA, FQGTGA. Deletions cut 5 bases from V and 6 bases from J, with 10 bases between. CDR3 bases: TGTGCCAGCAGCCCAGTACGTGCCGGGGAGCTGTTTTTT. Translating gives CASSPVRAGELFF. Complete variable domain (other parts from reference TRBV7-3 and TRBJ2-2): GAGVSQTPSNKVTEKGKYVELRCDPISGHTALYWYRQSLGQGPEFLIYFQGTGAADDSGLPNDRFFAVRPEGSVSTLKIQRTERGDSAVYLCASSPVRAGELFFGEGSRLTVL.

V and J are TRBV4-1 and TRBJ1-2; no definite D call. Germline CDR1 MGHRA, CDR2 YSYEKL. CDR3 length: 15 amino acids. V was clipped by 0 bases and J by 6 bases, with 14 bases between them. The CDR3, as DNA: TGCGCCAGCAGCCAAGAACCAGGAACACGGCATGGCTACACCTTC. Its protein is CASSQEPGTRHGYTF.